These 3 T cell receptor beta chains were all obtained from the same sample, sequenced in a study of blood T cell repertoires in COVID-19. Sequenced by immunoSEQ multiplex PCR; TCRdb stores in-frame clones only, minus some. The table includes roughly 55,000 clones, just under 80% detected once. What was sequenced was peripheral blood. Source of these receptors: a human donor with active or convalescent COVID-19. The donor label of this sample is uncertain.

Only one count was recorded for this clone. The rearrangement joins TRBV7-2 to TRBJ1-5; the D gene is possibly TRBD1 (6 bases). V gave up 5 bases and J gave up 4 bases, with 12 bases separating them. The V gene's germline CDR1 is SGHTA and CDR2 FQGNSA. The CDR3 runs to 14 residues. This CDR3 reads CASSPGTPNQPQHF. CDR3 sequence (DNA): TGTGCCAGCAGCCCGGGGACACCTAATCAGCCCCAGCATTTT.

V is TRBV24-1 and J is TRBJ2-7; D remains ambiguous. The V end was cut by 5 bases, the J end by 4 bases, with 8 bases between. The CDR3 is made up of 12 amino acids. Germline values: CDR1 KGHDR, CDR2 SFDVKD. The CDR3 region is CATSGSGYEQYF. The CDR3 nucleotides are TGTGCCACCAGTGGGTCCGGGTACGAGCAGTACTTC.

This chain links TRBV6-6 with TRBJ1-5; D is ambiguous. Trimming shortened V by 2 bases and J by 0 bases, and 8 bases separated the two germline ends. There are 15 residues in the CDR3. Germline V gene data show CDR1 as MNHNY and CDR2 as SVGAGI (reference sequence). In DNA, the CDR3 is TGTGCCAGCAGTTACCCAGACACTAGCAATCAGCCCCAGCATTTT. The encoded protein is CASSYPDTSNQPQHF.